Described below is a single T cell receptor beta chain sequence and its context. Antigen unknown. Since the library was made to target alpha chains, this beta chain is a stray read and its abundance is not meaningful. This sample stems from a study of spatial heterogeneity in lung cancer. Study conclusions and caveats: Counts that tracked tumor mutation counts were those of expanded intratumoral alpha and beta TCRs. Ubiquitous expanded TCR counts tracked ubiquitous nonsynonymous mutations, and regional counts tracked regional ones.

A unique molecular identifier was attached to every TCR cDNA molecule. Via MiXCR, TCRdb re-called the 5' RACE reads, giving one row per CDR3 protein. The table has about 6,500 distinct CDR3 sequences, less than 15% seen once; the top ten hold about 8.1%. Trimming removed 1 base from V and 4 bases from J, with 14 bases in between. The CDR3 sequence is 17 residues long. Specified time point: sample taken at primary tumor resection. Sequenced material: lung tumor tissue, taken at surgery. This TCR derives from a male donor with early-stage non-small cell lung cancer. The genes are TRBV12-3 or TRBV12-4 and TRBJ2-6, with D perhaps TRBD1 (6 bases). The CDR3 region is CASSLGQGKTGANVLTF. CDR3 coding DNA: TGTGCCAGCAGTTTAGGGCAGGGGAAGACCGGGGCCAACGTCCTGACTTTC.